This paragraph covers one T cell receptor beta chain sequence. Donors were grouped by their self-reported clinical history. The data derive from a study of blood T cell repertoires in COVID-19. As for the study in general: Samples of COVID-19 (acute and convalescent) were obtained from the United States, Italy and Spain.

In the authors' methods: How many nucleated cells were present was estimated from reference gene primer amplification. TCRdb's table, derived via immunoSEQ multiplex PCR, lists solely in-frame clones and lacks some. V and J calls and clone size are as listed in that table; D and trimming were resolved from the DNA. This sample carries about 190,000 clones, around four fifths of them seen once, and the ten largest clones take roughly 17%. The receptor comes from a woman aged 45-59 years who had recovered from COVID-19. The sample comprised PBMCs or T cells enriched from blood (not recorded which).

The CDR3, as DNA: TGTGCCAGCAGCTTACGGCAGGGTAATGAAAAACTGTTTTTT. Protein product: CASSLRQGNEKLFF. The genes are TRBV7-2 and TRBJ1-4; D may be TRBD1 (5 bases). Germline CDR1 SGHTA, CDR2 FQGNSA. V was cut by 2 bases and J by 4 bases, with 8 bases left in between. The CDR3 consists of 14 residues.